Detailed here is one TCR beta chain. Germline-derived CDR1 and CDR2 are LGHNA and YNFKEQ. Trimming left V 0 bases short and J 1 base short, with 9 bases between. The CDR3 is made up of 15 amino acids. The data were obtained in a study of T-cell memory formation after mild COVID-19. Study at large: Most TCR clusters belonged to a single donor.

Barcoded TCR alpha and TCR beta cDNA libraries with UMIs came from 5'RACE using constant-segment primers. TCRdb redid the calling of the 5' RACE reads with MiXCR, one entry per CDR3 protein. This table has under 400,000 distinct CDR3 sequences, approximately 21% appearing once. The sequence derives from an adult woman who had mild COVID-19 (a few samples of this study predate the infection). Cell type and time point are not known. The chain employs TRBV4-2 and TRBJ2-5; D not resolved. The sample taken for sequencing was PBMCs or a T cell subset sorted from them (not recorded which). CDR3 coding DNA: TGTGCCAGCAGCCAAGAACTGGGATTCCAAGAGACCCAGTACTTC. Translating it yields CASSQELGFQETQYF.